This T cell receptor (beta chain) was recovered during a study of glioma-infiltrating T cells. General study points: Tissue-blood divergence was below expectation in non-neoplastic patients, above in gliomas. Tissue and blood shared very few CDR3 sequences.

Comments on this clonotype: Its cognate antigen is unknown.

Using RNA template, CDR3s of TCR alpha and beta were amplified with iRepertoire arm-PCR. One-step reverse transcription and amplification started from approximately 100-400 ng of tissue mRNA or PBMC total RNA. One entry per CDR3 protein, called by TCRdb with MiXCR from the multiplex PCR reads. The sample yields about 99,000 distinct CDR3 sequences, approximately 28% seen once. The CDR3 has 15 residues. Trimming cost V 4 bases and J 6 bases; bases outside gene matches: 8. Germline V lookup: CDR1 SGHDT, CDR2 YYEEEE. Input material: glioma tissue, nonneoplastic brain tissue, or PBMCs (not recorded which). The receptor comes from a human donor with low-grade glioma or glioblastoma, undergoing nonglioma brain surgery, or in good health (not recorded which). The chain is built from TRBV5-6 and TRBJ2-3; TRBD2 matches 10 bases. CDR3 region: CASSLLLAGRDTQYF. DNA of the CDR3: TGTGCCAGCAGCCTGTTACTAGCGGGGCGGGATACGCAGTATTTT.